The 26 T cell receptor beta chains below come from one sample, sequenced in a study of vaccination and CD4 T cells after COVID-19. Cultured CD4+ T cell DNA was sequenced using the Oncomine TCR Beta short-read assay. TCRdb re-called the PCR reads with MiXCR, one entry per CDR3 protein. The sample has roughly 13,000 distinct CDR3 sequences, roughly 52% seen once; the top ten hold roughly 13%. Their antigens are not known. The treatment denotes: roughly 10-day PBMC culture with coronavirus spike peptide pools or control peptides (ViraFEST assay). Material: CD4+ T cells from blood, cultured in vitro. Receptors were obtained from a human donor who had recovered from COVID-19.

The gene calls are TRBV5-4 and TRBJ1-6; no clear D. V gave up 0 bases and J gave up 0 bases, with 10 bases separating them. The CDR3 is made up of 17 amino acids. Germline V lookup: CDR1 SGHNT, CDR2 YYREEE (reference sequence). The CDR3 spells CASSLGSGSSYNSPLHF. The CDR3 DNA sequence: TGTGCCAGCAGCTTGGGGAGCGGGAGCTCCTATAATTCACCCCTCCACTTT.

This clonotype has only a few counts. The genes are TRBV30 and TRBJ1-6, with TRBD1 matching over 8 bases. Germline CDR1 and CDR2: GTSNPN and SVGIG (reference sequence). The junction had 11 bases not matched to a gene; V was cut back by 3 bases and J by 7 bases. This CDR3 contains 16 residues. CDR3 DNA: TGTGCCTGGAGGACGATGGACAGGGCAGGGAATTCACCCCTCCACTTT. This codes for CAWRTMDRAGNSPLHF.

This chain uses TRBV6-5 with TRBJ1-2; tentative D call: TRBD1 (5 bases). V was cut by 1 base and J by 0 bases, with 12 bases left in between. CDR1 and CDR2 from the germline V gene are MNHEY and SVGAGI. The CDR3 has 16 amino acids. CDR3 nucleotides: TGTGCCAGCAGTTACTTGGGACCGCTTCCTAACTATGGCTACACCTTC. Protein product: CASSYLGPLPNYGYTF.

The table lists this clonotype with a few counts. This sequence joins TRBV20-1 and TRBJ2-5; tentative D call: TRBD1 (5 bases). Trimming removed 5 bases at V and 4 bases at J, with 17 bases between. The germline gives CDR1 DFQATT, CDR2 SNEGSKA (reference sequence). CDR3 length equals 14 residues. The CDR3 is CSAGSLGVGETQYF. CDR3 nucleotide sequence: TGCAGTGCTGGCTCCCTAGGGGTAGGAGAGACCCAGTACTTC.

Only a few counts were recorded for this clonotype. The genes are TRBV6-5 and TRBJ1-6, with 9 bases that match TRBD1. V lost 4 bases and J lost 11; bases outside the gene matches: 9. This CDR3 is built from 15 residues. Per the germline V gene, CDR1 is MNHEY and CDR2 is SVGAGI. In nucleotides, the CDR3 is TGTGCCAGCAGTTCCGAAGGACAGGGGCAGACACCCCTCCACTTT. This sequence encodes CASSSEGQGQTPLHF.

CDR3 amino acids: CASISGQFHEQYF. CDR3 DNA: TGTGCCAGCATCTCTGGACAGTTCCACGAGCAGTACTTC. V usage is TRBV6-2 or TRBV6-3 and J usage is TRBJ2-7; possible D gene TRBD1, 6 bases. The CDR3 runs 13 residues. V was pared by 7 bases and J by 5 bases, with 15 bases between. Germline CDR1 reads MNHEY; CDR2 reads SVGEGT.

This rearrangement joins TRBV27 to TRBJ1-2, with 7 bases aligning to TRBD1. Trimming cost V 5 bases and J 3 bases; bases outside gene matches: 9. The germline V gene has CDR1 MNHEY and CDR2 SMNVEV (reference sequence). The CDR3 spans 15 residues. This chain's CDR3 is CASSPRDSIYYGYTF. The CDR3 DNA reads TGTGCCAGCAGTCCGCGGGACAGCATCTACTATGGCTACACCTTC.

The chain uses TRBV10-1 and TRBJ2-2; 7 bases are shared with TRBD2. The germline V gene encodes CDR1 WNHNN and CDR2 SYGVQD (reference sequence). The CDR3 sequence is 14 residues long. V trimming: 4 bases; J trimming: 4 bases; junction bases outside the gene matches: 3. The CDR3 coding sequence is TGCGCCAGCAGTGTACAGCGGGGCACCGGGGAGCTGTTTTTT. This translates into CASSVQRGTGELFF.

The CDR3 bases are TGTGCCAGCAGCTTAAGCAGTTATGGTTCCTACGAGCAGTACTTC. Amino acids: CASSLSSYGSYEQYF. The chain links TRBV11-2 to TRBJ2-7; D remains ambiguous. Germline V gene lookup returns CDR1 SGHAT and CDR2 FQNNGV. The ends were cut back, 2 bases at V and 1 base at J, with 12 bases in the middle. The CDR3 extends over 15 amino acids. Supplemented by reference TRBV11-2 and TRBJ2-7, the full variable domain reads EAGVAQSPRYKIIEKRQSVAFWCNPISGHATLYWYQQILGQGPKLLIQFQNNGVVDDSQLPKDRFSAERLKGVDSTLKIQPAKLEDSAVYLCASSLSSYGSYEQYFGPGTRLTVT.

The sample holds a few counts of this clonotype. The rearrangement uses TRBV6-5 and TRBJ2-5; D remains unclear. Germline V CDR1 and CDR2: MNHEY, SVGAGI. Trimming took 3 bases from V and 5 from J, leaving 13 bases between them. The CDR3 spans 14 residues. The DNA of the CDR3 is TGTGCCAGCAGTTATTCACAGTCGTTCGAGACCCAGTACTTC. This translates into CASSYSQSFETQYF.

The chain links TRBV7-9 to TRBJ1-2; the match to TRBD1 covers 8 bases. Unmatched junction bases numbered 9, after V lost 1 base and J lost 8 bases. From germline, CDR1 is SEHNR and CDR2 FQNEAQ (reference sequence). The CDR3 covers 15 residues. This CDR3 is CASSLGDRFPPGYTF. The CDR3 DNA follows: TGTGCCAGCAGCTTAGGGGACAGGTTTCCCCCCGGCTACACCTTC.

V gene TRBV19 combines with J gene TRBJ2-1; 7 bases agree with TRBD2. Trimming at V came to 6 bases and at J to 1 base, leaving 9 bases not matched to a gene. CDR3 length: 16 residues. CDR1 and CDR2 (germline): LNHDA, SQIVND (reference sequence). The chain's CDR3 is CASRPAGPPSYNEQFF. The CDR3 coding sequence is TGTGCCAGTAGGCCAGCGGGGCCTCCTTCCTACAATGAGCAGTTCTTC. The full variable domain, rest sourced from reference TRBV19 and TRBJ2-1, is DGGITQSPKYLFRKEGQNVTLSCEQNLNHDAMYWYRQDPGQGLRLIYYSQIVNDFQKGDIAEGYSVSREKKESFPLTVTSAQKNPTAFYLCASRPAGPPSYNEQFFGPGTRLTVL.

This sequence joins TRBV27 and TRBJ2-3; TRBD1 might be the D (5 bases). The germline V gene has CDR1 MNHEY and CDR2 SMNVEV (reference sequence). V was cut by 8 bases and J by 2 bases, with 17 bases left in between. The CDR3 has 15 amino acids. The CDR3 protein is CASPLDRSITDTQYF. CDR3 nucleotide sequence: TGTGCCAGCCCCCTTGACAGAAGTATCACAGATACGCAGTATTTT.

CDR3 bases: TGTGCCAGCAGTCCAACTAGCGGGGGGGCTGCTCACAATGAGCAGTTCTTC. This sequence encodes CASSPTSGGAAHNEQFF. This chain links TRBV12-3 or TRBV12-4 with TRBJ2-1, with 13 bases lining up with TRBD2. Trimming at V came to 5 bases and at J to 5 bases, leaving 9 bases not matched to a gene. This CDR3 contains 17 residues.

In DNA form, the CDR3 reads TGCAGTGCTACTCAGGCGTCCTATGGCTACACCTTC. Encoded protein: CSATQASYGYTF. V is TRBV20-1 and J is TRBJ1-2; the D is unclear. CDR1 is DFQATT and CDR2 is SNEGSKA in the germline V gene (reference sequence). This CDR3 region has 12 residues. Trimming shortened V by 4 bases and J by 4 bases, and 10 bases separated the two germline ends.

The chain is built from TRBV6-1 and TRBJ1-5; D is unresolved. Germline V gene lookup returns CDR1 MNHNS and CDR2 SASEGT. There are 15 residues in the CDR3. V gave up 5 bases and J gave up 0 bases, with 11 bases separating them. For the CDR3, the DNA is TGTGCCAGCAGTCCCCTGAGGTATAGCAATCAGCCCCAGCATTTT. Its protein is CASSPLRYSNQPQHF.

The CDR3 sequence is CSARGWDREYEQYF. The CDR3, as DNA: TGCAGTGCTAGGGGGTGGGACAGGGAATACGAGCAGTACTTC. This chain uses TRBV20-1 with TRBJ2-7; 9 nucleotides agree with TRBD1. This CDR3 has 14 amino acids. CDR1 is DFQATT and CDR2 is SNEGSKA in the germline V gene (reference sequence). V lost 3 bases to trimming and J lost 4 bases; unmatched junction nucleotides: 7.

V is TRBV11-3 and J is TRBJ1-1, with TRBD1 identical over 7 bases. This CDR3 spans 17 amino acids. CDR1 is SGHNT and CDR2 is YENEEA in the germline V gene. V shed 0 bases and J 3 bases; nucleotides not matched to a gene: 10. The CDR3 region is CASSLEGRGRWHTEAFF. The CDR3 nucleotides read TGTGCCAGCAGCTTAGAAGGCAGGGGGAGATGGCACACTGAAGCTTTCTTT.

This clonotype has just a few counts. The rearrangement links TRBV6-1 to TRBJ1-5; weak D call: TRBD1 (5 bases). The CDR3 contains 16 residues. The V end was cut by 0 bases, the J end by 7 bases, with 16 bases between. CDR1 is MNHNS, CDR2 SASEGT, per germline. CDR3 region: CASSEALGGSGQPQHF. Here the CDR3 DNA reads TGTGCCAGCAGTGAAGCGCTTGGGGGATCGGGACAGCCCCAGCATTTT.

The chain uses TRBV20-1 and TRBJ2-3; possibly TRBD2 for D (7 bases). V was shortened by 4 bases and J by 5 bases, with 16 bases between the two germline ends. Germline CDR1 and CDR2: DFQATT and SNEGSKA (reference sequence). CDR3 length: 14 amino acids. The CDR3 protein is CSAIQGGGQDTQYF. The CDR3 DNA follows: TGCAGTGCTATCCAAGGGGGGGGGCAAGATACGCAGTATTTT.

This clonotype is medium-sized (0.01 to 0.1%) in the sample. The rearrangement joins TRBV7-2 to TRBJ1-2, with D perhaps TRBD1 (5 bases). V was cut by 8 bases and J by 7 bases, with 17 bases left in between. The CDR3 is 13 residues long. Germline V lookup: CDR1 SGHTA, CDR2 FQGNSA. The CDR3 spells CASLGGAEAGYTF. DNA of the CDR3: TGTGCCAGCCTAGGAGGGGCAGAGGCTGGCTACACCTTC.

The CDR3 sequence is CAWSGFEIKGAGYNSPLHF. DNA of the CDR3: TGTGCCTGGAGTGGGTTCGAAATCAAGGGGGCAGGCTATAATTCACCCCTCCACTTT. The V gene is TRBV30, the J gene TRBJ1-6; 7 bases line up with TRBD1. The V gene end was trimmed by 1 base and the J gene end by 3 bases; junction bases not matched to a gene: 15. There are 19 residues in the CDR3. The germline V gene encodes CDR1 GTSNPN and CDR2 SVGIG (reference sequence).

Comments on this clonotype: A junction boundary mismatches the germline segment, possibly from a read error. The chain couples TRBV7-7 to TRBJ2-2, with TRBD1 matching 10 bases. This CDR3 spans 15 amino acids. Germline-derived CDR1 and CDR2 are SSHAT and FNYEAQ (reference sequence). The CDR3 sequence is CASSFGTGDTGELFF. DNA for the CDR3: TGTGCTAGCAGCTTCGGGACAGGGGACACCGGGGAGCTGTTTTTT.

V usage is TRBV19 and J usage is TRBJ1-1; TRBD1 matches 8 bases. V shed 4 bases and J 7 bases; nucleotides not matched to a gene: 8. The CDR3 runs 14 residues. Per germline, CDR1 LNHDA and CDR2 SQIVND (reference sequence). In nucleotides, the CDR3 is TGTGCCAGTAGTAGCAGGGGGCAACTGTATGAAGCTTTCTTT. This codes for CASSSRGQLYEAFF. Using reference TRBV19 and TRBJ1-1 for the parts outside the CDR3, the full variable domain is DGGITQSPKYLFRKEGQNVTLSCEQNLNHDAMYWYRQDPGQGLRLIYYSQIVNDFQKGDIAEGYSVSREKKESFPLTVTSAQKNPTAFYLCASSSRGQLYEAFFGQGTRLTVV.

In regard to this clonotype: The junction departs from the called germline gene at one end, perhaps through a read error. The chain links TRBV11-2 to TRBJ2-1, with D possibly TRBD2 on 6 matching bases. Germline V gives CDR1 SGHAT, CDR2 FQNNGV. The CDR3 spans 14 residues. CDR3 residues: CASSLDREAGTLYF. As DNA, the CDR3 is TGTGCCAGCAGCTTAGATCGTGAAGCCGGGACTTTGTACTTC.

This clonotype was observed a few times. The chain combines TRBV19 with TRBJ2-5; 10 bases agree with TRBD1. The CDR3 is 16 residues long. CDR1 and CDR2 from the germline V gene are LNHDA and SQIVND (reference sequence). V gave up 5 bases and J gave up 2 bases; unmatched junction bases: 8. CDR3 DNA sequence: TGTGCCAGTAGTTCCCCGGGACAGGGGAGGCAAGAGACCCAGTACTTC. Protein sequence: CASSSPGQGRQETQYF.